These T cell receptor beta chains were read from a single sample in a study of T cells in Graves' hyperthyroidism and ophthalmopathy. MiXCR was run by TCRdb on the multiplex PCR reads, yielding one entry per CDR3 protein. The table records 500,000 to 750,000 distinct CDR3 sequences, approximately 15% of them present only once. Sequencing input: blood. Receptors were obtained from a woman aged 25 to 39 with Graves' hyperthyroidism. Both conserved end residues are part of each CDR3. D genes are given only for firm matches. A row's size may be missing; if present it is once, few, many or a size class.

d_gene	v_gene	j_gene	abundance	CDR3nt	CDR3aa
-	TRBV20-1	TRBJ1-6	few	TGCAGTGCTAGCCAGGGTGTAGGTTCACCCCTCCACTTT	CSASQGVGSPLHF
TRBD2	TRBV24-1	TRBJ2-1	few	TGTGCCACCAGTGATCTAGCGGGAGGGTCCTACAATGAGCAGTTCTTC	CATSDLAGGSYNEQFF
-	TRBV5-1	TRBJ2-7	many	TGCGCCAGCAGCTCTAGGGCTTGGGGGCAGGACGAGCAGTACTTC	CASSSRAWGQDEQYF
-	TRBV6-9	TRBJ1-3	-	TGTGCCAGCAGTTACACCCGGTTGGGAAACACCACATATTTT	CASSYTRLGNTTYF
-	TRBV11-2	TRBJ2-1	many	TGTGCCAGCAGCTTAAGCTGGGGGCAAAATGAGCAGTTCTTC	CASSLSWGQNEQFF
-	TRBV7-3	TRBJ2-1	-	TGTGCCAGCAGCTCCGGGTCCGGACAGCAGTTCTTC	CASSSGSGQQFF
-	TRBV24-1	TRBJ1-5	many	TGTGCCACCAGTGAAGCGGGGAGCAATCAGCCCCAGCATTTT	CATSEAGSNQPQHF
-	TRBV30	TRBJ1-5	-	TGTGCCTGGAGTGTCCTCGAGGGGCAGCCCCAGCATTTT	CAWSVLEGQPQHF
TRBD1	TRBV30	TRBJ1-5	many	TGTGCCTGGGGACAGGGAAGGGATCAGCCCCAGCATTTT	CAWGQGRDQPQHF
-	TRBV29-1	TRBJ2-7	many	TGCAGCGTTCAATGGGACTCTAACCCCTACGAGCAGTACTTC	CSVQWDSNPYEQYF
-	TRBV12-3/TRBV12-4	TRBJ1-5	many	TGTGCCAGCAGTTTAAGTGGTTGGCCCCAGCATTTT	CASSLSGWPQHF
-	TRBV6-1	TRBJ1-5	few	TGTGCCAGCCAGAAGTCCGGGACGAGCAATCAGCCCCAGCATTTT	CASQKSGTSNQPQHF
-	TRBV11-3	TRBJ2-2	-	TGTGCCAGCAGCTTAGGGGGGTCGTACACCGGGGAGCTGTTTTTT	CASSLGGSYTGELFF
TRBD2	TRBV28	TRBJ2-3	many	TGTGCCAGCAGTCCAGCGGGAGGAGCAGATACGCAGTATTTT	CASSPAGGADTQYF
TRBD2	TRBV7-9	TRBJ2-5	many	TGTGCCAGCAGCCAGGGACTAGCGGGAGGTCAAGAGACCCAGTACTTC	CASSQGLAGGQETQYF
TRBD1	TRBV28	TRBJ2-7	-	TGTGCCAGCAGTTTGACCGGGACAGGTAGGAACGAGCAGTACTTC	CASSLTGTGRNEQYF
TRBD1	TRBV7-2	TRBJ1-6	-	TGTGCCAGCAGCGCACGGACAGGGGCCTATAATTCACCCCTCCACTTT	CASSARTGAYNSPLHF
TRBD2	TRBV7-9	TRBJ2-1	-	TGTGCCAGCAGCACTACAAGACTAGCGGGAGGGCCCAATAGTAACTACAATGAGCAGTTCTTC	CASSTTRLAGGPNSNYNEQFF
TRBD1	TRBV7-2	TRBJ1-5	-	TGTGCCAGCAGCGCCCGGGACAGTTTTGTGAGTCAGCCCCAGCATTTT	CASSARDSFVSQPQHF
-	TRBV19	TRBJ2-3	few	TGTGCCAGTAGTGGACGGACAGATGCCTCAGATACGCAGTATTTT	CASSGRTDASDTQYF
-	TRBV27	TRBJ1-4	-	TGTGCCAGCAGTTTTAGGCCAGGTTCATTTGAAAAACTGTTTTTT	CASSFRPGSFEKLFF
TRBD2	TRBV7-8	TRBJ2-1	many	TGTGCCAGCAGCCAACTAGCGGGAGGAACCATTAGCGGGCGTCTCAATGAGCAGTTCTTC	CASSQLAGGTISGRLNEQFF
TRBD1	TRBV7-9	TRBJ1-1	few	TGTGCCAGCAGCTTAGTGGGACAGGGAGGAGCTTTCTTT	CASSLVGQGGAFF
-	TRBV2	TRBJ1-1	many	TGTGCCAGCAGTGAGCAGATGGACAGCATGAACACTGAAGCTTTCTTT	CASSEQMDSMNTEAFF
-	TRBV4-1	TRBJ2-1	few	TGCGCCAGCAGCCAAGCCGCGGGATCCTACAATGAGCAGTTCTTC	CASSQAAGSYNEQFF
-	TRBV12-3/TRBV12-4	TRBJ2-3	few	TGTGCCAGCAGTTTAAGGCGTGGGAGGCTCGGGGGAGATACGCAGTATTTT	CASSLRRGRLGGDTQYF
-	TRBV20-1	TRBJ2-7	many	TGCAGTGCCCAGAAGGTCGTTGGGGCCTACGAGCAGTACTTC	CSAQKVVGAYEQYF
TRBD2	TRBV20-1	TRBJ2-7	many	TGCAGTGCCCTCATCCTCGCATCGACTAGCTCCCCGGTCGAGCAGTACTTC	CSALILASTSSPVEQYF
-	TRBV3-1	TRBJ2-2	many	TGTGCCAGCAGCCAACGCGGTACCGGGGAGCTGTTTTTT	CASSQRGTGELFF
-	TRBV6-6	TRBJ2-1	few	TGTGCCAGCAGTTACCCCCCCTACAATGAGCAGTTCTTC	CASSYPPYNEQFF
-	TRBV6-1	TRBJ1-5	-	TGTGCCAGCAGTGAATCGGGGGCCCGACAGCCCCAGCATTTT	CASSESGARQPQHF
-	TRBV27	TRBJ2-7	few	TGTGCCAGCAGTTTATATGGGAACGAGCAGTACTTC	CASSLYGNEQYF
-	TRBV6-5	TRBJ2-7	many	TGTGCCAGCAGTTACCTACGTACGGCGGCCTACGAGCAGTACTTC	CASSYLRTAAYEQYF
TRBD1	TRBV29-1	TRBJ1-1	-	TGCAGCGTTGACAGGGGGCAGAACACTGAAGCTTTCTTT	CSVDRGQNTEAFF
-	TRBV30	TRBJ2-3	many	TGTGCCTGGAGTGTATTAAACACAGATACGCAGTATTTT	CAWSVLNTDTQYF
-	TRBV29-1	TRBJ2-3	few	TGCAGCGTTGTGCTGGCCCTAGGGACAGATACGCAGTATTTT	CSVVLALGTDTQYF
-	TRBV7-2	TRBJ2-3	many	TGTGCCAGCAGCTTTGGAGGACTCAGCACAGATACGCAGTATTTT	CASSFGGLSTDTQYF
-	TRBV11-1	TRBJ2-2	few	TGTGCCAGCAGCTTAGGGGTGTTGGGTCGAGCCGGGGAGCTGTTTTTT	CASSLGVLGRAGELFF
TRBD1	TRBV12-3/TRBV12-4	TRBJ2-7	many	TGTGCCAGCAGTTTAGAGTTTACAGGGGGAGCGAGCGAGCAGTACTTC	CASSLEFTGGASEQYF
-	TRBV7-9	TRBJ2-6	few	TGTGCCAGCAGCGAGCTGGGCGGCCCCCACTCTGGGGCCAACGTCCTGACTTTC	CASSELGGPHSGANVLTF
-	TRBV18	TRBJ1-3	few	TGTGCCAGCTCAGAGTATGTGGTAGACCGAACCTCTGGAAACACCATATATTTT	CASSEYVVDRTSGNTIYF
-	TRBV10-1	TRBJ1-5	few	TGCGCCAGCAGGGGACTGATTAGCAATCAGCCCCAGCATTTT	CASRGLISNQPQHF
TRBD1	TRBV5-1	TRBJ2-3	many	TGCGCCAGCAGATCTCCGGGACAGACGACAGATACGCAGTATTTT	CASRSPGQTTDTQYF
-	TRBV18	TRBJ2-7	many	TGTGCCAGCTCACCAAAGCGGTCGCCTTACGAGCAGTACTTC	CASSPKRSPYEQYF
-	TRBV10-3	TRBJ2-3	few	TGTGCCATCAGTGAGTCGGGTACTAGTACAGATACGCAGTATTTT	CAISESGTSTDTQYF
-	TRBV7-2	TRBJ2-3	many	TGTGCCAGCAGCCCCGGACTAACCACAGATACGCAGTATTTT	CASSPGLTTDTQYF
TRBD1	TRBV12-3/TRBV12-4	TRBJ2-2	few	TGTGCCAGCACTAACGTGGGACAGTTGAACACCGGGGAGCTGTTTTTT	CASTNVGQLNTGELFF
TRBD2	TRBV20-1	TRBJ2-1	many	TGCAGTGCTAGAGGGTTACTAGCGGTATACAATGAGCAGTTCTTC	CSARGLLAVYNEQFF
-	TRBV6-1	TRBJ1-2	-	TGTGCCAGCAGTAGGACAGCAGCTTATGGCTACACCTTC	CASSRTAAYGYTF
-	TRBV6-1	TRBJ2-2	-	TGTGCCAGCAGGAGGACAGTTTTGGACACCGGGGAGCTGTTTTTT	CASRRTVLDTGELFF